The 14 T cell receptor beta chains below come from one sample, sequenced in a study of CDR3 diversity in severe acne. MiXCR, run by TCRdb on the PCR reads, gives a single entry per CDR3 protein. The sample includes more than 70,000 distinct CDR3 sequences, roughly half of them seen just once. Sequencing was carried out using blood. The receptors originated from a male donor in good health, serving as a control.

This rearrangement joins TRBV10-3 to TRBJ2-7; 7 bases match TRBD2. The CDR3 covers 14 residues. V gave up 6 bases and J gave up 2 bases; unmatched junction bases: 7. Germline assignment: CDR1 ENHRY and CDR2 SYGVKD. CDR3 loop: CAIRGGEATYEQYF. Written as DNA, the CDR3 is TGTGCCATCAGGGGGGGGGAGGCGACCTACGAGCAGTACTTC.

The chain uses TRBV11-2 and TRBJ2-5, with D possibly TRBD2 on 5 matching bases. Germline loops: CDR1 SGHAT, CDR2 FQNNGV. This CDR3 contains 16 residues. Trimming removed 2 bases from V and 5 bases from J, with 18 bases in between. CDR3 sequence reads: CASSLNTGSRWETQYF. The CDR3 bases are TGTGCCAGCAGCTTAAACACGGGGAGTCGGTGGGAGACCCAGTACTTC.

The DNA for the CDR3 is TGTGCCATCAGTGAGGGACAGGGGACTAACTATGGCTACACCTTC. This codes for CAISEGQGTNYGYTF. This rearrangement joins TRBV10-3 to TRBJ1-2, with 9 positions matching TRBD1. V lost 2 bases and J lost 0; bases outside the gene matches: 1. Per the germline V gene, CDR1 is ENHRY and CDR2 is SYGVKD. The CDR3 covers 15 residues.

V and J are TRBV10-3 and TRBJ2-3, with 9 bases aligning to TRBD1. Per germline, CDR1 ENHRY and CDR2 SYGVKD. The V and J ends lost 6 bases and 2 bases, in that order; junction bases with no gene match: 9. The CDR3 is 16 residues long. This CDR3 is CAISTTGQGHTDTQYF. Written as DNA, the CDR3 is TGTGCCATCAGCACCACGGGACAGGGCCACACAGATACGCAGTATTTT.

This clonotype was detected ten times or more. This chain joins TRBV5-6 and TRBJ2-1; possible D gene TRBD1, 6 bases. With 4 bases removed from V and 6 bases from J, the gap between germline ends came to 17 bases. The CDR3 covers 15 residues. Germline CDR1 and CDR2: SGHDT and YYEEEE. CDR3 loop: CASSLEQGSFNEQFF. In DNA, the CDR3 is TGTGCCAGCAGCCTTGAACAGGGTAGCTTCAATGAGCAGTTCTTC. The full variable domain, completed using reference TRBV5-6 and TRBJ2-1, is DAGVTQSPTHLIKTRGQQVTLRCSPKSGHDTVSWYQQALGQGPQFIFQYYEEEERQRGNFPDRFSGHQFPNYSSELNVNALLLGDSALYLCASSLEQGSFNEQFFGPGTRLTVL.

This clonotype was recorded many times. The chain employs TRBV5-8 and TRBJ2-1, with TRBD2 matching 11 bases. The length of the CDR3 is 16 residues. Trimming cost V 4 bases and J 4 bases; bases outside gene matches: 7. The V gene's germline CDR1 is SGHTS and CDR2 YDEGEE. The CDR3 DNA is TGTGCCAGCAGCCCCGGGACTAGCGGAAGTTACAATGAGCAGTTCTTC. Amino acid sequence: CASSPGTSGSYNEQFF.

The chain joins TRBV11-3 to TRBJ2-7, with D possibly being TRBD2 (6 bases). V lost 5 bases, J lost 4 bases, and 18 bases lay in between. Germline V lookup: CDR1 SGHNT, CDR2 YENEEA. The CDR3 spans 15 residues. CDR3 bases: TGTGCCAGCAGCCCCGGAGGGGTTTTCGGTTACGAGCAGTACTTC. Translated: CASSPGGVFGYEQYF.

This clonotype was observed at least ten times. The chain joins TRBV5-8 to TRBJ1-4; D may be TRBD1 (6 bases). The CDR3 length is 16 residues. V was cut by 0 bases and J by 5 bases, with 14 bases left in between. Germline loops: CDR1 SGHTS, CDR2 YDEGEE. Written as DNA, the CDR3 is TGTGCCAGCAGCTTGGGGGGCAGGGGCTCCAATGAAAAACTGTTTTTT. Translated: CASSLGGRGSNEKLFF.

This clonotype was seen many times. The V and J genes are TRBV5-1 and TRBJ1-1; the D gene is possibly TRBD1 (5 bases). The CDR3 is 13 residues long. Trimming took 0 bases from V and 5 from J, leaving 8 bases between them. The germline V gene has CDR1 SGHRS and CDR2 YFSETQ. This chain's CDR3 is CASSLAGATEAFF. The CDR3 coding sequence is TGCGCCAGCAGCTTGGCTGGGGCGACTGAAGCTTTCTTT.

A remark on this clonotype: An end of the junction does not agree with germline; a read error may underlie this. This sequence joins TRBV19 and TRBJ2-7; D could derive from TRBD1 or TRBD2 (5 bases each). The CDR3 sequence is 11 residues long. Germline loops: CDR1 LNHDA, CDR2 SQIVND (reference sequence). The CDR3 DNA reads TGTGCCAGTGGGGACGGCTACGAGCAGTGCTTC. Protein: CASGDGYEQCF.

This chain links TRBV7-3 with TRBJ2-5; D is tentatively TRBD1 or TRBD2 (6 bases each). V lost 2 bases, J lost 6 bases, and 16 bases lay in between. Germline CDR1 SGHTA, CDR2 FQGTGA. The CDR3 extends over 15 amino acids. Here the CDR3 reads CASSLFRGPGKTQYF. In nucleotides, the CDR3 is TGTGCCAGCAGCTTATTTCGGGGGCCGGGGAAGACCCAGTACTTC.

For this clonotype: It may be a read error: a sequence one base away is much more abundant. This CDR3 fails to terminate in the conserved phenylalanine or tryptophan, so it likely reflects a read error. The chain links TRBV29-1 to TRBJ2-2, with 8 bases matching TRBD2. CDR1 and CDR2 (germline): SQVTM, ANQGSEA. V lost 7 bases to trimming and J lost 5 bases; unmatched junction nucleotides: 6. The CDR3 covers 13 residues. This chain's CDR3 is CSARGGYTGELFS. The CDR3 nucleotides read TGCAGCGCCCGGGGGGGGTATACCGGGGAGCTGTTTTCT.

The CDR3 loop is CASSRDYEQYF. The CDR3 nucleotides read TGTGCCAGCAGCCGGGACTACGAGCAGTACTTC. The chain carries TRBV7-9 and TRBJ2-7; tentatively, D is TRBD2 (5 bases). CDR1 SEHNR and CDR2 FQNEAQ come from the germline V gene (reference sequence). The CDR3 length is 11 residues. V was clipped by 5 bases and J by 3 bases, with 5 bases between them. Based on the CDR3 plus reference TRBV7-9 and TRBJ2-7, the full variable domain is DTGVSQNPRHKITKRGQNVTFRCDPISEHNRLYWYRQTLGQGPEFLTYFQNEAQLEKSRLLSDRFSAERPKGSFSTLEIQRTEQGDSAMYLCASSRDYEQYFGPGTRLTVT.

This clonotype showed up just once. One end of the junction varies from germline; a read error may be responsible. The chain has TRBV7-3 and TRBJ1-4, with 7 bases that match TRBD1. This CDR3 region has 15 residues. Germline V CDR1 and CDR2: SGHTA, FQGTGA. In nucleotides, the CDR3 is TGTGCCAGCAGCATTTCGACAGGGCGGAATGAAGAACTGTTTTTT. Its translation is CASSISTGRNEELFF.